The rows below give T cell receptor beta chains drawn from one sample of a study of response to subunit inactivated influenza vaccine. TCRdb reprocessed the RT-PCR reads with MiXCR, giving one entry per CDR3 protein. The sample has about 500,000 distinct CDR3 sequences, around 13% seen once; the top ten hold around 13%. The sample consisted of PBMCs from blood, taken more than 35 days after vaccination. The source is a middle-aged man who received an inactivated influenza vaccine. CDR3s leave out the opening cysteine and the closing phenylalanine or tryptophan. The order of the fields is D gene, V gene, CDR3 protein. D genes are given only for firm matches.

.,TRBV29-1,SGGPGLNTEAF
.,TRBV5-1,ASGTQLQETQY
TRBD2,TRBV4-3,ASSQALAGRYLYNEQF
.,TRBV7-2,ASSLDGGTNTQY
.,TRBV20-1,SATPAEQF
TRBD2,TRBV9,ASSVTSGRTDTQY
.,TRBV20-1,SARDLSDRTAYNEQF
TRBD1,TRBV5-6,ASFLVGTEPNTEAF
.,TRBV29-1,SVGTSHTGELF
.,TRBV20-1,SARDRPPGGQF
.,TRBV7-3,ASSLTGQNEQF
.,TRBV12-3/TRBV12-4,ASSFGGGGNTIY
.,TRBV29-1,SVETGGGSSYEQY
.,TRBV2,ASSEGTGNSGNTIY
TRBD2,TRBV12-3/TRBV12-4,ASSHGLDFR
.,TRBV12-3/TRBV12-4,ASSARSTDTQY
.,TRBV7-2,ASSPADPPDTQY
.,TRBV27,ASRGLQGLQETQY
TRBD1,TRBV25-1,ASRTGTEGGYT
TRBD2,TRBV5-1,ASSLTSGMSSYNEQF
TRBD2,TRBV7-9,ASSPSGGNTGELF
TRBD2,TRBV12-3/TRBV12-4,AFCFQLSGGKYNEQF
TRBD2,TRBV12-3/TRBV12-4,ASRDSGTSGYEQY
TRBD1,TRBV5-5,ASSLGQGSEQY
TRBD1,TRBV20-1,SAAPTGGYNEQF
.,TRBV7-2,ASSQAVSLHSYEQY
TRBD1,TRBV20-1,SARDPQGENQPQH
.,TRBV12-3/TRBV12-4,ASSSGETQY
.,TRBV9,ASSVGLGEETQY
.,TRBV21-1,ASSNSGQGIFSYEQY
.,TRBV27,ASSLPAFQETQY
TRBD2,TRBV7-2,ASSYGLADYNEQF
.,TRBV20-1,SARSGVGYGYT
TRBD2,TRBV12-3/TRBV12-4,AISSLDLLAGAAETQY
TRBD1,TRBV20-1,SADGQGGTDTQY
TRBD2,TRBV24-1,ATSDSVLAGGFDEQF
.,TRBV24-1,ATSDTDKSYEQY
.,TRBV20-1,SALGRETQY
.,TRBV5-1,ASSFQGSLPGELF
.,TRBV7-9,ASSPPGPTASYEQY
.,TRBV7-8,ASVGGRAGELF
TRBD2,TRBV20-1,SALGLAGEGNS